Listed below are T cell receptor beta chains from one sample, sequenced in a study of T cell repertoires in cytomegalovirus infection. No antigen has been assigned to these receptors. TCRdb redid the calling of the reads with MiXCR, one entry per CDR3 protein. The sample includes roughly 350,000 distinct CDR3 sequences, approximately 35% seen only once; the top ten take roughly 14%. Sequenced here: cultured PBMCs, sampled from culture after CMV antigen stimulation. All receptors derive from a human donor in good health (CMV status not recorded). Some clones in this sample may be carry-over from other donors' samples. The conserved cysteine and the conserved F or W are not part of the CDR3 here. Each record gives: CDR3 protein, J gene, clone size, V gene. Rows give clone size only sometimes, using once, few, many, or a class for an expanded clone.

ASSLFRRGARGEKLF	TRBJ1-4	few	TRBV28
ASSLSVNTEAF	TRBJ1-1	many	TRBV12-3/TRBV12-4
ASSSKGVYTDTQY	TRBJ2-3	.	TRBV5-1
ASSVQPGKYEQY	TRBJ2-7	.	TRBV11-2
SVGGAGANVLT	TRBJ2-6	.	TRBV29-1
ATSVATNEKLF	TRBJ1-4	.	TRBV10-3
ASSERQGNGELF	TRBJ2-2	.	TRBV6-4
ASSFTGTGGGEQY	TRBJ2-7	few	TRBV6-1
ASSLKATLGSYNEQF	TRBJ2-1	many	TRBV7-2
ASSYGTGKDQPQH	TRBJ1-5	.	TRBV5-8
ASSFEREAITGELF	TRBJ2-2	.	TRBV7-8
ASSYPKLPSGANVLT	TRBJ2-6	.	TRBV6-6
ASSSTGPYEQY	TRBJ2-7	.	TRBV28
ASSSDGYYEQY	TRBJ2-7	.	TRBV6-2/TRBV6-3
ASGPLDEQY	TRBJ2-7	many	TRBV7-2
ASSYAGEAYNEQF	TRBJ2-1	.	TRBV6-2/TRBV6-3
ASSWVRGNTSPLH	TRBJ1-6	many	TRBV7-2
ASRSGAERNEQF	TRBJ2-1	.	TRBV12-3/TRBV12-4
ASSPSLSGTYNEQF	TRBJ2-1	.	TRBV7-8
ASSLRPQQETQY	TRBJ2-5	few	TRBV7-2
ASTRPGYDTEAF	TRBJ1-1	.	TRBV7-6
ASSPKGGDTQY	TRBJ2-3	.	TRBV19
ASSAGGPTDTQY	TRBJ2-3	.	TRBV7-3
ASTKGESTDTQY	TRBJ2-3	.	TRBV12-3/TRBV12-4
AWSVRQGAEAF	TRBJ1-1	.	TRBV30
ASGLAANTGELF	TRBJ2-2	few	TRBV19
ASTHNGGTEQF	TRBJ2-1	.	TRBV12-3/TRBV12-4
SARALTYEQY	TRBJ2-7	.	TRBV20-1
ASSPLGTRGDEQY	TRBJ2-7	.	TRBV28